The clone carrying this T cell receptor (beta chain) was counted once. Only in-frame clones appear in the TCRdb table, and some are missing; sequencing was by immunoSEQ multiplex PCR. The sample lists tens of thousands of clones; about 85% were seen once. This entry comes from a study of OX40 agonist ivuxolimab in advanced cancers. Study-wide context: Dose-escalation patients had hepatocellular carcinoma, melanoma, renal cell or head and neck cancer. Partial responses were achieved by three patients, of whom one had hepatocellular carcinoma and two had cutaneous melanoma.

CDR1 is MGHRA and CDR2 is YSYEKL in the germline V gene. J lost 1 base, V lost 3 bases, and 3 bases had no gene match. The CDR3 has 16 residues. The J gene is TRBJ2-3, the V gene TRBV4-1; 11 bases fit TRBD2. The sample consisted of CD4+ or CD8+ T cells sorted from blood, taken in a trial of the OX40 agonist ivuxolimab. This sequence was found in an adult with an advanced solid tumor such as melanoma, head and neck, liver or kidney cancer. The CDR3 protein is CASSQQLAGGTDTQYF. Here the CDR3 DNA reads TGCGCCAGCAGCCAGCAACTAGCGGGAGGCACAGATACGCAGTATTTT.